This TCR beta chain was documented in a study of identical twins. Broader study findings: Within beta out-of-frame sequences, the excess sharing observed between twins was weaker.

Trimming shortened V by 0 bases and J by 0 bases, and 7 bases separated the two germline ends. This CDR3 is built from 14 residues. Germline V gene lookup returns CDR1 SGHRS and CDR2 YFSETQ. This clonotype was found a few times. Its antigen remains unknown. TCRdb re-called the 5' RACE reads with MiXCR, one entry per CDR3 protein. The sample carries 200,000 to 250,000 distinct CDR3 sequences, about 10% recorded once. The sequencing sample was made of memory T cells sorted from blood. This TCR was recovered from a man in his fifties or sixties in good health. J is TRBJ2-7 and V is TRBV5-1; D is possibly TRBD1 (6 bases). CDR3 DNA: TGCGCCAGCAGCTTGGGGGACACCTCCTACGAGCAGTACTTC. Amino acid sequence: CASSLGDTSYEQYF.